Below, one TCR beta chain is given with its context. The sample is drawn from a study of shared clonotypes between healthy human individuals. The germline CDR1 and CDR2 sequences are SGHAT and FQNNGV. This CDR3 has 16 residues. The trim removed 5 bases at V and 0 bases at J, leaving 10 bases unmatched. The protocol was immunoSEQ multiplex PCR, while the TCRdb copy is restricted to in-frame clones and leaves out a portion. The sample has more than 2,000,000 clones, roughly nine tenths seen once. The sample taken for sequencing was naive CD4+ T cells sorted from blood. Subset of the sample: CD45RA+ positively selected. The chain links TRBV11-2 to TRBJ2-7, with 7 bases matching TRBD2. The source of this sequence is a man between 18 and 29 years old in good health. CDR3 region: CASSVSGTTPSYEQYF. The CDR3 coding sequence is TGTGCCAGCAGCGTAAGCGGGACTACACCCTCCTACGAGCAGTACTTC.